The 21 T cell receptor beta chains listed next were all sequenced from one sample in a study of cytomegalovirus exposure and HLA in healthy donors (dated by TCRdb to 2016 to 2017). The library was produced with the immunoSEQ multiplex PCR assay. The multiplex PCR relied on a mix of 60 forward primers for TCR Vbeta segments and 13 reverse primers for TCR Jbeta segments. Entries here come from immuneACCESS through TCRdb and include only in-frame sequences with V and J called. Some clones fail to appear in such tables; in the studies checked, an unresolved V gene covers under half of the shortfall, and the cause of the remainder is unknown. This sample holds 150,000 to 200,000 clones; approximately 84% were observed only once. The ten largest clones add up to approximately 1.3% of the sample. Sequencing was performed on PBMCs. The receptors stem from a man between 50 and 59 years old in good health and CMV-seropositive.

The table lists this clone with a count of one. The V and J genes are TRBV2 and TRBJ2-7; D gene unclear. The CDR3 consists of 11 residues. The germline gives CDR1 SNHLY, CDR2 FYNNEI. The V gene lost 11 bases and the J gene lost 6 bases, with 14 bases spanning the gap. This CDR3 reads CASQVGGEQYF. The DNA for the CDR3 is TGTGCCTCTCAAGTCGGCGGCGAGCAGTACTTC.

This clone was counted once. The rearrangement joins TRBV4-2 to TRBJ1-2; no clear D gene. Germline lookup yields CDR1 LGHNA and CDR2 YNFKEQ. The CDR3 runs to 14 residues. Deletions cut 0 bases from V and 4 bases from J, with 9 bases between. CDR3 in amino acids: CASSQDGQVYGYTF. CDR3 bases: TGTGCCAGCAGCCAAGATGGGCAGGTCTATGGCTACACCTTC.

V usage is TRBV29-1 and J usage is TRBJ1-3; TRBD1 matches at 9 bases. This CDR3 spans 15 amino acids. V dropped 4 bases and J dropped 2; count of bases not matched to a gene: 6. Germline CDR1 reads SQVTM; CDR2 reads ANQGSEA. In DNA form, the CDR3 reads TGCAGCGTTGCCGTCGGACAGGGGACTGGAAACACCATATATTTT. Encoded protein: CSVAVGQGTGNTIYF.

V and J are TRBV5-1 and TRBJ2-7; a weak D match, TRBD1 (5 bases). Germline V gene sequence: CDR1 SGHRS, CDR2 YFSETQ. The CDR3 covers 14 residues. V was trimmed by 2 bases and J by 5 bases, leaving 14 bases between them. The CDR3 sequence: CASSLMGRRDEQYF. CDR3 DNA sequence: TGCGCCAGCAGCTTAATGGGGCGAAGGGACGAGCAGTACTTC.

The chain combines TRBV7-8 with TRBJ1-1, with 8 bases identical to TRBD1. The CDR3 runs to 15 residues. The trim removed 7 bases at V and 8 bases at J, leaving 15 bases unmatched. Germline V lookup: CDR1 SGHVS, CDR2 FQNEAQ. DNA for the CDR3: TGTGCCAGCACCTTCCGGCGGACAGGGTCGGGGGAAGCTTTCTTT. Translated: CASTFRRTGSGEAFF.

This clone came up once. The V call is TRBV27, the J call TRBJ2-5; 9 bases match TRBD1. Germline CDR1 is MNHEY and CDR2 is SMNVEV (reference sequence). This CDR3 has 17 amino acids. The junction had 15 bases not matched to a gene; V was cut back by 5 bases and J by 5 bases. This CDR3 is CASSLSKGGQGHETQYF. The CDR3 nucleotides read TGTGCCAGCAGTCTAAGTAAGGGAGGACAGGGGCACGAGACCCAGTACTTC.

The chain couples TRBV28 to TRBJ1-2, with 9 bases that match TRBD1. Germline V lookup: CDR1 MDHEN, CDR2 SYDVKM. V gave up 1 base and J gave up 6 bases; unmatched junction bases: 9. The CDR3 length is 16 residues. CDR3 residues: CASSLSTGGGSDGYTF. In DNA form, the CDR3 reads TGTGCCAGCAGTTTATCAACAGGGGGCGGCTCGGATGGCTACACCTTC.

The V and J genes are TRBV6-5 and TRBJ2-3, with unresolved D. V lost 6 bases and J lost 4, with 11 bases in between. The CDR3 loop spans 13 amino acids. Germline V lookup: CDR1 MNHEY, CDR2 SVGAGI. The CDR3 spells CASSASSADTQYF. CDR3 DNA sequence: TGTGCCAGCAGCGCTAGTTCCGCAGATACGCAGTATTTT.

The chain recombines TRBV29-1 with TRBJ2-2; 7 bases agree with TRBD2. Germline V gives CDR1 SQVTM, CDR2 ANQGSEA. The CDR3 runs 13 residues. The V gene end was trimmed by 7 bases and the J gene end by 4 bases; junction bases not matched to a gene: 6. CDR3 sequence reads: CSGFASGTGELFF. Here the CDR3 DNA reads TGCAGCGGGTTCGCTAGCGGCACCGGGGAGCTGTTTTTT.

The V call is TRBV7-9, the J call TRBJ2-1, with TRBD1 identical over 8 bases. Losses at the gene ends were 4 bases for V and 4 bases for J; bases not matched to a gene: 9. This CDR3 region has 16 residues. In germline, CDR1 is SEHNR, CDR2 FQNEAQ (reference sequence). CDR3 sequence (DNA): TGTGCCAGCAGCTCAAGACAGGGGAAGGATTACAATGAGCAGTTCTTC. Translated: CASSSRQGKDYNEQFF.

The chain is built from TRBV5-1 and TRBJ2-3; D might be TRBD2 (7 bases). With 10 bases removed from V and 0 bases from J, the gap between germline ends came to 24 bases. From germline, CDR1 is SGHRS and CDR2 YFSETQ. The CDR3 has 17 residues. The CDR3 region is CASRNGAGATSTDTQYF. As DNA, the CDR3 is TGCGCCTCGAGGAATGGGGCGGGGGCTACTAGCACAGATACGCAGTATTTT. The whole variable domain, remainder taken from reference TRBV5-1 and TRBJ2-3, is KAGVTQTPRYLIKTRGQQVTLSCSPISGHRSVSWYQQTPGQGLQFLFEYFSETQRNKGNFPGRFSGRQFSNSRSEMNVSTLELGDSALYLCASRNGAGATSTDTQYFGPGTRLTVL.

The table lists this clone with a few counts. The J gene is TRBJ1-1, the V gene TRBV7-2; 8 bases are shared with TRBD1. Germline V gene lookup returns CDR1 SGHTA and CDR2 FQGNSA. The CDR3 has 15 residues. The V segment lost 5 bases and the J segment 4 bases; nucleotides outside the gene matches: 9. In nucleotides, the CDR3 is TGTGCCAGCAGCCCTCGCAGGGGGCAGGTCACTGAAGCTTTCTTT. Amino acid sequence: CASSPRRGQVTEAFF.

The chain joins TRBV13 to TRBJ2-1; 7 bases map to TRBD1. The junction had 7 bases not matched to a gene; V was cut back by 6 bases and J by 2 bases. There are 15 residues in the CDR3. The germline V gene has CDR1 PRHDT and CDR2 FYEKMQ (reference sequence). In nucleotides, the CDR3 is TGTGCCAGCAGAGGCACGGGACAGACCTACAATGAGCAGTTCTTC. It translates to CASRGTGQTYNEQFF.

The chain carries TRBV5-1 and TRBJ1-4, with TRBD1 matching 9 bases. This CDR3 comprises 14 residues. The trim removed 5 bases at V and 7 bases at J, leaving 6 bases unmatched. CDR1 is SGHRS, CDR2 YFSETQ, per germline. As DNA, the CDR3 is TGCGCCAGCAGTGCAGGACAGGGGACTGAAAAACTGTTTTTT. Its translation is CASSAGQGTEKLFF.

The DNA of the CDR3 is TGTGCCAGCAGCTTGGGACAGGGATCTCGAGGCTACACCTTC. It specifies CASSLGQGSRGYTF. The chain has TRBV5-6 and TRBJ1-2; 7 bases line up with TRBD1. The V segment lost 0 bases and the J segment 8 bases; nucleotides outside the gene matches: 7. The CDR3 spans 14 residues. Looked up from germline, CDR1 is SGHDT and CDR2 is YYEEEE. The full variable domain, its missing parts supplied by reference TRBV5-6 and TRBJ1-2, is DAGVTQSPTHLIKTRGQQVTLRCSPKSGHDTVSWYQQALGQGPQFIFQYYEEEERQRGNFPDRFSGHQFPNYSSELNVNALLLGDSALYLCASSLGQGSRGYTFGSGTRLTVV.

For the CDR3, the DNA is TGTGCCATCAGTCCACTAGCGTCGGGCACCGGGGAGCTGTTTTTT. Translation: CAISPLASGTGELFF. J is TRBJ2-2 and V is TRBV10-3; TRBD2 matches 7 bases. The J segment lost 4 bases and the V segment lost 5 bases, leaving 7 bases of the junction unmatched. The CDR3 has 15 amino acids. Germline V lookup: CDR1 ENHRY, CDR2 SYGVKD.

This sequence joins TRBV7-2 and TRBJ1-1, with a weak D call TRBD1 (5 bases). Trimming cost V 3 bases and J 4 bases, with 12 bases left between them. Germline CDR1 and CDR2: SGHTA and FQGNSA. The CDR3 has 14 amino acids. CDR3 loop: CASSLVTRGTEAFF. The CDR3 nucleotides read TGTGCCAGCAGCTTGGTGACTAGGGGCACTGAAGCTTTCTTT.

The chain joins TRBV14 to TRBJ1-6, with a tentative D call TRBD1 (5 bases). Germline CDR1 and CDR2: SGHDN and FVKESK. This CDR3 is built from 14 residues. V gave up 5 bases and J gave up 6 bases, with 11 bases separating them. The CDR3 sequence: CASSSGWFNSPLHF. DNA of the CDR3: TGTGCCAGCAGCTCAGGGTGGTTTAATTCACCCCTCCACTTT.

The chain combines TRBV9 with TRBJ2-1; the D gene is possibly TRBD2 (5 bases). With 4 bases removed from V and 6 bases from J, the gap between germline ends came to 23 bases. Per the germline V gene, CDR1 is SGDLS and CDR2 is YYNGEE. This CDR3 comprises 17 residues. The CDR3 region is CASSPQQPPWTGNEQFF. In nucleotides, the CDR3 is TGTGCCAGCAGCCCCCAACAGCCGCCTTGGACTGGCAATGAGCAGTTCTTC.

This chain links TRBV7-2 with TRBJ1-2; unclear D gene. This CDR3 spans 13 amino acids. CDR1 and CDR2 (germline): SGHTA, FQGNSA. Trimming cost V 1 base and J 8 bases, with 11 bases left between them. The CDR3 loop reads CASSLDGLGGYTF. The CDR3 coding sequence is TGTGCCAGCAGCTTAGACGGGTTAGGAGGCTACACCTTC.

The V and J genes are TRBV5-4 and TRBJ2-3, with TRBD1 identical over 7 bases. V lost 3 bases and J lost 0; bases outside the gene matches: 4. This CDR3 is built from 15 residues. Germline values: CDR1 SGHNT, CDR2 YYREEE (reference sequence). The CDR3 region is CASSWGQFSTDTQYF. CDR3 bases: TGTGCCAGCAGCTGGGGACAGTTCAGCACAGATACGCAGTATTTT.